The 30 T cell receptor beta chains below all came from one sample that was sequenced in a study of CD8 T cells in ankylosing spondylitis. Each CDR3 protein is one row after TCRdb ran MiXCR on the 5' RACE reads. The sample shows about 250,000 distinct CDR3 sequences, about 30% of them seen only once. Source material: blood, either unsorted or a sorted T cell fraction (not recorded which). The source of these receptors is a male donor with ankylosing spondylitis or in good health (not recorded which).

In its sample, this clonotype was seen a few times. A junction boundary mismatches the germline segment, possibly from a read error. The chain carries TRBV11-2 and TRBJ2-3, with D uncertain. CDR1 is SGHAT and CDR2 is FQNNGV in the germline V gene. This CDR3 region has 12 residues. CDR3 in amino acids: CASNLHLNTQYF. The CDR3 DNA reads TGTGCCAGCAACTTACACCTCAATACGCAGTATTTT.

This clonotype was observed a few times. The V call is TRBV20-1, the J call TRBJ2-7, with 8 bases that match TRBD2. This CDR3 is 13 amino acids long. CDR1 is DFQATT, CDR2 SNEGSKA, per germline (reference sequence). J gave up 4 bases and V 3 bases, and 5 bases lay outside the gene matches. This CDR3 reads CSASDTGGYEQYF. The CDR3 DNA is TGCAGTGCTAGTGACACGGGAGGGTACGAGCAGTACTTC.

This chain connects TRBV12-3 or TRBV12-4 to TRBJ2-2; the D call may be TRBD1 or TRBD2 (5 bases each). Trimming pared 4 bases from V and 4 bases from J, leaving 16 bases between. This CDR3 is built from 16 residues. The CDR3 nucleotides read TGTGCCAGCAGTTCCCCAGGGAGCCCGGGCACCGGGGAGCTGTTTTTT. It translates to CASSSPGSPGTGELFF.

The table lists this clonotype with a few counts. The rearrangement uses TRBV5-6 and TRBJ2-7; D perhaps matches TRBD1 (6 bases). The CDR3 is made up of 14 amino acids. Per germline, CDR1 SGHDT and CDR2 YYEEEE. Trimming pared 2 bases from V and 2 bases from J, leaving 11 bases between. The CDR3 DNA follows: TGTGCCAGCAGCTTAGACAGGCGGACCTACGAGCAGTACTTC. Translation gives CASSLDRRTYEQYF.

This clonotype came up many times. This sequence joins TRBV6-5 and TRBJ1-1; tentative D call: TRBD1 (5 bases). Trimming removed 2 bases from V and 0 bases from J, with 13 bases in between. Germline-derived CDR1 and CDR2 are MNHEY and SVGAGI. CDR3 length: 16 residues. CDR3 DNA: TGTGCCAGCAGTTACGAGCGAGGCAGGGTGAACACTGAAGCTTTCTTT. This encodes CASSYERGRVNTEAFF.

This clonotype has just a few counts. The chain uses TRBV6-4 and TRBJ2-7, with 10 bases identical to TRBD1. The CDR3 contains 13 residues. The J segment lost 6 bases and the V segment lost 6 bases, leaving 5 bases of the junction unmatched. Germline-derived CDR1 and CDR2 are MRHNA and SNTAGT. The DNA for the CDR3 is TGTGCCAGCAGCCAGACAGGGGGCGGCGAGCAGTACTTC. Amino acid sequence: CASSQTGGGEQYF.

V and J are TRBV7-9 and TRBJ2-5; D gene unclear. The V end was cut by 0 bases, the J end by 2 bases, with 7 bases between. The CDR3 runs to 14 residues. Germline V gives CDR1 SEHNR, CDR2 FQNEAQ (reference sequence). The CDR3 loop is CASSLAERQETQYF. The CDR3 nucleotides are TGTGCCAGCAGCTTAGCGGAGAGGCAAGAGACCCAGTACTTC.

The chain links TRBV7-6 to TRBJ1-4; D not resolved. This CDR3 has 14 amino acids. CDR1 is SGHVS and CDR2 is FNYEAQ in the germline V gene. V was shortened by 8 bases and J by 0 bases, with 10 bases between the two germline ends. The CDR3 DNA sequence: TGTGCCAGCTTGGGAGTTGCAACTAATGAAAAACTGTTTTTT. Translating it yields CASLGVATNEKLFF.

CDR3 DNA sequence: TGCGCCAGCAGCTTGGCCACGGGCTCCACTGAAGCTTTCTTT. This codes for CASSLATGSTEAFF. J is TRBJ1-1 and V is TRBV5-1; no reliable D call. Trimming shortened V by 0 bases and J by 4 bases, and 10 bases separated the two germline ends. The CDR3 sequence is 14 residues long. The germline V gene encodes CDR1 SGHRS and CDR2 YFSETQ.

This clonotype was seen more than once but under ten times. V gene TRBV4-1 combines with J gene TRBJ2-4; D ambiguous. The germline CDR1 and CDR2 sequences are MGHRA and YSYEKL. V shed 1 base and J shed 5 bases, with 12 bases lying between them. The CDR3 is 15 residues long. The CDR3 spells CASSQGGSPQNIQYF. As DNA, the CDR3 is TGCGCCAGCAGCCAAGGTGGTAGCCCCCAAAACATTCAGTACTTC.

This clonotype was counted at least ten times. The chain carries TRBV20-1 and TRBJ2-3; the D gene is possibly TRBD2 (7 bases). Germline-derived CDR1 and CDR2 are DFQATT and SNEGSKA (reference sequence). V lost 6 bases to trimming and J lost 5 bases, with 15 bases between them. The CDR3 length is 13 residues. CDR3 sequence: CSAPAGAVDTQYF. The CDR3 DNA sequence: TGCAGTGCACCCGCGGGGGCCGTAGATACGCAGTATTTT.

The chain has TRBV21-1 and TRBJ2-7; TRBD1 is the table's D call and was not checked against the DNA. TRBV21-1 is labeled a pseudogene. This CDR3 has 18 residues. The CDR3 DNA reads TGTGCCAGCAGCAAATCAACCGGTCTTGAGGGGGGCAACTACGAGCAGTACTTC. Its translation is CASSKSTGLEGGNYEQYF.

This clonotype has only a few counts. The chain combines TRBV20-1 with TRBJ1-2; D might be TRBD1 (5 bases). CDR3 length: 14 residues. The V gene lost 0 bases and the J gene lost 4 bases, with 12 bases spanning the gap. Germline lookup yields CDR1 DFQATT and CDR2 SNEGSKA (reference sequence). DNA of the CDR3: TGCAGTGCTAGAGATCAGGGATCGCGCTATGGCTACACCTTC. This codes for CSARDQGSRYGYTF.

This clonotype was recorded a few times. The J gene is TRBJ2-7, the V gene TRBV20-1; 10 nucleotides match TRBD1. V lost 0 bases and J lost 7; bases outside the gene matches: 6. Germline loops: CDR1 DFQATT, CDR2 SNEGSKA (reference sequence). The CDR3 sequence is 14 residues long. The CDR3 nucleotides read TGCAGTGCTAGAGATGACAGGGGGCTCTGGGAGCAGTACTTC. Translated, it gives CSARDDRGLWEQYF.

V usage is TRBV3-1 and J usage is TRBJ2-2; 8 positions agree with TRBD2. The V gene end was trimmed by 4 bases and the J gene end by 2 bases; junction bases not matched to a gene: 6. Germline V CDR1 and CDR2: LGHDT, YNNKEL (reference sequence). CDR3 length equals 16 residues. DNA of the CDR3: TGTGCCAGCAGCCTCCCCACTAGCGGTAACACCGGGGAGCTGTTTTTT. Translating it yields CASSLPTSGNTGELFF.

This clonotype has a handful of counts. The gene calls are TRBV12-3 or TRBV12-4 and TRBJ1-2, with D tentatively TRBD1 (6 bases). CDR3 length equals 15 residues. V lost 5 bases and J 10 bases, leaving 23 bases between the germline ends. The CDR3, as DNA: TGTGCCAGCAGTCCCGTTGGGGGGCGCATTAGTACCTACACCTTC. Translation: CASSPVGGRISTYTF.

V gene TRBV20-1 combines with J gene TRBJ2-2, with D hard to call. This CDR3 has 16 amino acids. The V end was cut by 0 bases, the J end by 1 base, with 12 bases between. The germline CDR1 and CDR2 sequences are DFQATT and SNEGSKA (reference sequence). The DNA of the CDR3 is TGCAGTGCTAGAGATCATGGGCACGAGAACACCGGGGAGCTGTTTTTT. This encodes CSARDHGHENTGELFF.

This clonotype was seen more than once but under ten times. The CDR3 region is CASRPLGGGGTDTQYF. The DNA for the CDR3 is TGTGCCAGCAGGCCGCTCGGAGGGGGTGGAACAGATACGCAGTATTTT. The chain couples TRBV7-2 to TRBJ2-3, with D perhaps matching TRBD1 or TRBD2 (6 bases each). Trimming took off 6 bases at V and 3 bases at J, with 19 bases between the two ends. CDR3 length: 16 amino acids. Germline-derived CDR1 and CDR2 are SGHTA and FQGNSA.

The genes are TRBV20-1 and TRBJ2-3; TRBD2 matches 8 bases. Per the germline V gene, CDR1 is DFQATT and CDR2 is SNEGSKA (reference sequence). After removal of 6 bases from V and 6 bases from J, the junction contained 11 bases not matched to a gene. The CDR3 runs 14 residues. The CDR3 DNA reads TGCAGTGCGGTCTCGCGGGGGGCGACGGATACGCAGTATTTT. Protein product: CSAVSRGATDTQYF.

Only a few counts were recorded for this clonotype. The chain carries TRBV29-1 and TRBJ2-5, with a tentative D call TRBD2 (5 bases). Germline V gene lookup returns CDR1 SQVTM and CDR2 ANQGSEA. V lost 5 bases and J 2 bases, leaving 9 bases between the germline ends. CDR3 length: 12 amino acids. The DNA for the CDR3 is TGCAGCGTTCGTCCGGGACAAGAGACCCAGTACTTC. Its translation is CSVRPGQETQYF.

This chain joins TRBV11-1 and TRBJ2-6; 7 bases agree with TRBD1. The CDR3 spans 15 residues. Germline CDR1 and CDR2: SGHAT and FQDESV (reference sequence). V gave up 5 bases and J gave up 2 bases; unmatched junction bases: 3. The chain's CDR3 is CASSEDRAGANVLTF. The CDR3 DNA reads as TGTGCCAGCAGCGAAGACAGGGCTGGGGCCAACGTCCTGACTTTC.

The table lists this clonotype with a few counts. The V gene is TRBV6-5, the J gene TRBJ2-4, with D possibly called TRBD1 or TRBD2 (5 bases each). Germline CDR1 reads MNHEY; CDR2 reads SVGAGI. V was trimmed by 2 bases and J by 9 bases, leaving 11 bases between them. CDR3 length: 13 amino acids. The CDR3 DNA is TGTGCCAGCAGTTACGGGGGTTTCGGCATTCAGTACTTC. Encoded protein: CASSYGGFGIQYF.

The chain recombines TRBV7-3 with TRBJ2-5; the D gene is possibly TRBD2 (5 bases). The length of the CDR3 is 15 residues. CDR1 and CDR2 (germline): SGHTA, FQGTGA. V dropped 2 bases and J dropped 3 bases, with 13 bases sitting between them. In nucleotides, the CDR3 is TGTGCCAGCAGCTTACATGGAGGCAGTAAAGAGACCCAGTACTTC. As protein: CASSLHGGSKETQYF.

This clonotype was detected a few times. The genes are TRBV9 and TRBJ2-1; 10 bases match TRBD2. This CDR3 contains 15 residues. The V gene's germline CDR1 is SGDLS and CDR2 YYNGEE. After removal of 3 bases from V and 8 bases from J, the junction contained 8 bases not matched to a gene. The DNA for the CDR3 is TGTGCCAGCAGCGCCGGGGCTAGCGGGGGAGATGAGCAGTTCTTC. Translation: CASSAGASGGDEQFF.

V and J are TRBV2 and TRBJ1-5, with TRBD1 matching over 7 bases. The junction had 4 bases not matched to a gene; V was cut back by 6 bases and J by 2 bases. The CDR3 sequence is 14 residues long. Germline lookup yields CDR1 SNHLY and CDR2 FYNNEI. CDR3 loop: CASRGGRGNQPQHF. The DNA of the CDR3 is TGTGCCAGCAGAGGGGGCCGGGGCAATCAGCCCCAGCATTTT.

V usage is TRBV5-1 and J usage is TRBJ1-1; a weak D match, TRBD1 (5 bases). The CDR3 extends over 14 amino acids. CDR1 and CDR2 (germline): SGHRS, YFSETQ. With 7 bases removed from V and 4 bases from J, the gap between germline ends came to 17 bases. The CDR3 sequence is CASAEGVRGTEAFF. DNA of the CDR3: TGCGCCAGCGCCGAGGGAGTAAGGGGCACTGAAGCTTTCTTT.

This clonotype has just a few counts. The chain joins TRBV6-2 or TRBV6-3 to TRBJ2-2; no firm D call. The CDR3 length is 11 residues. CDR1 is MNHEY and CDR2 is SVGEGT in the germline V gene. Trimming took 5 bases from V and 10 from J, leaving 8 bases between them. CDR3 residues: CASSQAPELFF. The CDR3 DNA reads TGTGCCAGCAGTCAGGCGCCGGAGCTGTTTTTT.

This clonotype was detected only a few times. The DNA of the CDR3 is TGCAGTGCCTGGGATGGTGCGCAGACGGGGGATGAGCAGTTCTTC. Translated, it gives CSAWDGAQTGDEQFF. The gene calls are TRBV20-1 and TRBJ2-1; maybe TRBD2 (6 bases). The CDR3 has 15 residues. Germline V gene data show CDR1 as DFQATT and CDR2 as SNEGSKA (reference sequence). Trimming removed 6 bases from V and 8 bases from J, with 23 bases in between.

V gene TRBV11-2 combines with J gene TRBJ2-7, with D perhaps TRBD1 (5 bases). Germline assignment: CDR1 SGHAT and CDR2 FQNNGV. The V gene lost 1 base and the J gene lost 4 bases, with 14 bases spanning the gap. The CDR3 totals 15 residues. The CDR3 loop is CASSLVQGVPYEQYF. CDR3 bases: TGTGCCAGCAGCTTAGTGCAGGGTGTACCGTACGAGCAGTACTTC.

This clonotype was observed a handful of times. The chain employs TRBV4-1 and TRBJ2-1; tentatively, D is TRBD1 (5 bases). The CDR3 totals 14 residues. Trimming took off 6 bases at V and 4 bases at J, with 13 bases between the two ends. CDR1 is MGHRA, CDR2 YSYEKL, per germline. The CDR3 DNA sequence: TGCGCCAGCAGGGATCCCAAGGGGTACAATGAGCAGTTCTTC. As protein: CASRDPKGYNEQFF.